What follows describes a single T cell receptor (beta chain). Its specificity is unknown. This entry belongs to a study of blood T cells in healthy people across ages. Study observations and caveats: Comparison with aged donors showed that long-lived donors had more naive CD4+ cells and higher diversity. Older age went with lower TCR beta diversity per million T cells, in a roughly linear way.

The CDR3 spans 14 residues. Deletions cut 3 bases from V and 4 bases from J, with 9 bases between. Per the germline V gene, CDR1 is SEHNR and CDR2 is FQNEAQ (reference sequence). A second roughly 6 to 12 cycle PCR used barcoded and J-beta primers. Unique molecular identifiers of 12 random nucleotides labeled each cDNA. TCRdb redid the calling of the 5' RACE reads with MiXCR, one entry per CDR3 protein. The table shows some 670,000 distinct CDR3 sequences, with approximately 52% occurring only once. This chain uses TRBV7-9 with TRBJ1-4, with D maybe TRBD1 (5 bases). Sequencing used blood. The sequence derives from an elderly woman in good health. CDR3 coding DNA: TGTGCCAGCAGCTTCGGGGACCTTAATGAAAAACTGTTTTTT. Its translation: CASSFGDLNEKLFF.